The subject of this entry is one T cell receptor (beta chain). No antigen is known for it. Using RNA transcripts, the TCR beta CDR3 regions were amplified. First-round RT-PCR relied on HTBI primers, and a second-round multiplex PCR came next. TCRdb redid the calling of the multiplex PCR reads with MiXCR, one entry per CDR3 protein. Found here are approximately 460,000 distinct CDR3 sequences, around an eighth of them singletons; the top ten hold 9.8%. Among the exclusions were patients with other autoimmune diseases, uncontrolled infections, pregnancy or lactation. PBMCs originated in less than 11 ml of fresh peripheral blood. These data belong to a study of Graves' ophthalmopathy and Graves' hyperthyroidism. Points from the study as a whole: A majority of expanded thyroid clonotypes exceeding 0.001 frequency were likewise present in blood.

The CDR3 loop spans 15 amino acids. V was pared by 1 base and J by 0 bases, with 10 bases between. In germline, CDR1 is LGHNA, CDR2 YNFKEQ. Material for sequencing was blood. The chain has TRBV4-2 and TRBJ2-7; D call uncertain. This TCR was recovered from a woman aged 25 to 39 with Graves' ophthalmopathy. The CDR3 DNA reads as TGTGCCAGCAGCCAAGTTGGGGTGAGCTCCTACGAGCAGTACTTC. Residues: CASSQVGVSSYEQYF.